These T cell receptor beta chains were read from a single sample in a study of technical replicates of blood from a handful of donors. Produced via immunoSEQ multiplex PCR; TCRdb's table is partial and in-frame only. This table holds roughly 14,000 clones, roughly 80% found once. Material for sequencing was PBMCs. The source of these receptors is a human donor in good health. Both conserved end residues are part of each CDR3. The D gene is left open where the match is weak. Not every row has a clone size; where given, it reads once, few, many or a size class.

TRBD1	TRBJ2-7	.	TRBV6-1	CASISGQGPREQYF	TGTGCCAGCATTTCGGGACAGGGTCCCCGGGAGCAGTACTTC
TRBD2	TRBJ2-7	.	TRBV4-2	CASAPSGGSYEQYF	TGTGCCAGCGCCCCTAGCGGCGGCTCCTACGAGCAGTACTTC
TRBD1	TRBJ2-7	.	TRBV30	CATDRGYEQYF	TGTGCCACGGACAGGGGGTACGAGCAGTACTTC
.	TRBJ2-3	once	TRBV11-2	CASSLDVRVASTDTQYF	TGTGCCAGCAGCTTAGACGTCAGGGTTGCTAGCACAGATACGCAGTATTTT
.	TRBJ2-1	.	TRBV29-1	CSAPNERSFNEQFF	TGCAGCGCCCCAAATGAGAGGAGTTTTAATGAGCAGTTCTTC
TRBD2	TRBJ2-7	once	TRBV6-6	CASTEMGLAGVYEQYF	TGTGCCAGCACCGAGATGGGACTAGCGGGAGTGTACGAGCAGTACTTC
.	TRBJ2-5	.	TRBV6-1	CASRLSTETQYF	TGTGCCAGCAGACTAAGCACGGAGACCCAGTACTTC
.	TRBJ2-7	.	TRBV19	CASSEGLRTYEQYF	TGTGCCAGTAGTGAGGGACTTAGAACCTACGAGCAGTACTTC
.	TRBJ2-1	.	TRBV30	CAWRTYNEQFF	TGTGCCTGGAGAACTTACAATGAGCAGTTCTTC
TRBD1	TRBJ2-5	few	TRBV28	CASSSPDRQETQYF	TGTGCCAGCAGTTCCCCGGACAGGCAAGAGACCCAGTACTTC
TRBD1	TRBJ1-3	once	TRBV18	CASSPVDRGNTIYF	TGTGCCAGCTCACCTGTGGACAGGGGAAACACCATATATTTT
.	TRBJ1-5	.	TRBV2	CASRGPDSTPQHF	TGTGCCAGCAGAGGACCAGACAGCACACCCCAGCATTTT
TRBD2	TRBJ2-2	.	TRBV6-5	CASSYSIGREVFF	TGTGCCAGCAGTTACTCGATAGGCCGGGAGGTGTTTTTT
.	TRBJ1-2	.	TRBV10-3	CAIQEGNYGYTF	TGTGCCATCCAGGAGGGGAACTATGGCTACACCTTC
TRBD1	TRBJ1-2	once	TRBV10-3	CAIRRGDSYGYTF	TGTGCCATCAGGAGGGGGGACAGCTATGGCTACACCTTC
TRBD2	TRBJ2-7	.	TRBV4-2	CASSQDQTSGRSVPHEQYF	TGTGCCAGCAGCCAAGATCAGACTAGCGGGAGGAGTGTCCCCCACGAGCAGTACTTC
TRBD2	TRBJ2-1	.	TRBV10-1	CASSESERGNEQFF	TGCGCCAGCAGTGAGTCGGAGCGGGGCAATGAGCAGTTCTTC
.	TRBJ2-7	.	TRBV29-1	CSAAGLAVNYEQYF	TGCAGCGCCGCTGGACTGGCGGTAAACTACGAGCAGTACTTC
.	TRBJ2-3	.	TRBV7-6	CASSLERRHKRLEDTQYF	TGTGCCAGCAGCTTAGAAAGGCGGCACAAAAGGCTGGAGGATACGCAGTATTTT
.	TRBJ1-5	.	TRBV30	CAWPRQITVSNQPQHF	TGTGCCTGGCCCCGACAGATAACAGTTAGCAATCAGCCCCAGCATTTT
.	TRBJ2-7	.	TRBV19	CAIVLAPEQYF	TGTGCCATCGTACTAGCTCCCGAGCAGTACTTC
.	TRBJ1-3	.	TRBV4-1	CASSQGTAGNTIYF	TGCGCCAGCAGCCAAGGGACAGCTGGAAACACCATATATTTT
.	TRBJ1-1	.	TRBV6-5	CASSYVSGMGDTEVFF	TGTGCCAGCAGTTACGTCTCCGGGATGGGGGACACTGAAGTTTTCTTT
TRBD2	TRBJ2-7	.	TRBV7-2	CASSLAPGLAGVQQYF	TGTGCCAGCAGCTTAGCCCCGGGACTAGCGGGAGTTCAGCAGTACTTC
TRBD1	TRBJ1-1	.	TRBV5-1	CASSPRISQGASTEAFF	TGCGCCAGCAGCCCAAGGATATCACAGGGGGCTAGCACTGAAGCTTTCTTT
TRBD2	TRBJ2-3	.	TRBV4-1	CASSQEGREALFDTQYF	TGCGCCAGCAGCCAAGAGGGCCGGGAGGCCCTTTTTGATACGCAGTATTTT
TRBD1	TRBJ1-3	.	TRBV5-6	CASSPTGTGYDTIYF	TGTGCCAGCAGCCCTACCGGGACAGGGTACGACACCATATATTTT
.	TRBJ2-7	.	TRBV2	CASSQRSSYEQYF	TGTGCCAGCAGCCAAAGGAGCTCCTACGAGCAGTACTTC
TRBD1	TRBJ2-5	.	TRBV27	CASSPWTGTVQETQYF	TGTGCCAGCAGTCCATGGACAGGAACAGTACAAGAGACCCAGTACTTC
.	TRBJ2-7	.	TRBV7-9	CASSLEAGTYEQYF	TGTGCCAGCAGCTTAGAGGCAGGCACCTACGAGCAGTACTTC
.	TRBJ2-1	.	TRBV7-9	CASSSTGDSSYNEQFF	TGTGCCAGCAGCTCCACCGGGGATTCCTCCTACAATGAGCAGTTCTTC
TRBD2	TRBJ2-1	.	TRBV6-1	CASSELGLAGLAILYNEQFF	TGTGCCAGCAGTGAATTGGGACTAGCGGGACTGGCGATTCTCTACAATGAGCAGTTCTTC
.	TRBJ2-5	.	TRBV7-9	CASSPGNQETQYF	TGTGCCAGCAGCCCCGGGAACCAAGAGACCCAGTACTTC
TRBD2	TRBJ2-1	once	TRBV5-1	CASSLSLAGDTDEQFF	TGCGCCAGCAGCTTGTCACTAGCGGGAGATACCGATGAGCAGTTCTTC
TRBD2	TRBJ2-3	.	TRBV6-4	CASSDSAGATDTQYF	TGTGCCAGCAGTGACTCAGCGGGAGCCACAGATACGCAGTATTTT
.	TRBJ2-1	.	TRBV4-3	CASSQDRRDEQFF	TGCGCCAGCAGCCAAGATCGCCGGGATGAGCAGTTCTTC
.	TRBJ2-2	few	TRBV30	CAWSLRDGELFF	TGTGCCTGGAGTCTGCGGGACGGGGAGCTGTTTTTT
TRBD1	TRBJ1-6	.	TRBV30	CAWEGQGASPLHF	TGTGCCTGGGAGGGACAGGGGGCCTCACCCCTCCACTTT
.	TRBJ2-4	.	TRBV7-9	CASRPKGGRIPKNIQYF	TGTGCCAGCAGACCCAAGGGGGGGCGTATACCCAAAAACATTCAGTACTTC
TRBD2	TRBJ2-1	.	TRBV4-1	CASSQDRGLAVFF	TGCGCCAGCAGCCAAGATAGGGGACTAGCAGTGTTCTTC
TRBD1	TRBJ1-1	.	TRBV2	CASRETGTWNTEAFF	TGTGCCAGCAGGGAGACAGGGACGTGGAACACTGAAGCTTTCTTT
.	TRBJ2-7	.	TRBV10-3	CAISPGEAPYEQYF	TGTGCCATCAGCCCCGGGGAGGCCCCCTACGAGCAGTACTTC
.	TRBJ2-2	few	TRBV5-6	CASSSGLWSPGELFF	TGTGCCAGCAGCTCGGGTCTTTGGAGTCCCGGGGAGCTGTTTTTT
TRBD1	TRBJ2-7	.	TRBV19	CASSPGSGTGLYEQYF	TGTGCCAGTAGCCCCGGGTCAGGGACAGGGCTCTACGAGCAGTACTTC
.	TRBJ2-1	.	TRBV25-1	CASSEAGVYNEQFF	TGTGCCAGCAGTGAGGCAGGGGTCTACAATGAGCAGTTCTTC
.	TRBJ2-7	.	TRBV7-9	CAWASSSYEQYF	TGTGCATGGGCCTCCTCCTCGTACGAGCAGTACTTC
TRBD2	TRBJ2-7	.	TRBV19	CASSISPASGASYEQYF	TGTGCCAGTAGTATATCCCCGGCTAGCGGGGCATCCTACGAGCAGTACTTC
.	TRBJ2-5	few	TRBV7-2	CASSLANQETQYF	TGTGCCAGCAGCTTAGCGAATCAGGAGACCCAGTACTTC
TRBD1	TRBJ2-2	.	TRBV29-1	CSVAGTVTGELFF	TGCAGCGTTGCCGGGACAGTGACCGGGGAGCTGTTTTTT
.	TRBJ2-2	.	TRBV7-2	CASSPGLHTGELFF	TGTGCCAGCAGCCCGGGACTCCACACCGGGGAGCTGTTTTTT
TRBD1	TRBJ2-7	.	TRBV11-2	CASSLDSRLTGGLDEQYF	TGTGCCAGCAGCTTAGATTCAAGGCTGACAGGGGGTCTGGACGAGCAGTACTTC
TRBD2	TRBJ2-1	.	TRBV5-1	CASSLVSGSGNEQFF	TGCGCCAGCAGCTTGGTTAGCGGGAGCGGTAATGAGCAGTTCTTC